These 2 T cell receptor beta chains were sequenced from one sample in a study of blood T cell repertoires in COVID-19. TCRdb's copy holds only in-frame clones and misses some; the assay was immunoSEQ multiplex PCR. Altogether approximately 200,000 clones are present, around 88% being singletons, with the ten largest covering 1.5%. Sequencing was done on a sample of peripheral blood. The origin of the receptors is a man younger than 35 with active or convalescent COVID-19.

This CDR3 reads CASSSTGTTYNEQFF. The CDR3 nucleotides read TGCGCCAGCAGCTCAACCGGGACAACCTACAATGAGCAGTTCTTC. V is TRBV5-1 and J is TRBJ2-1; D is perhaps TRBD1 (6 bases). The germline V gene has CDR1 SGHRS and CDR2 YFSETQ. The CDR3 totals 15 residues. V lost 3 bases and J lost 2, with 12 bases in between.

CDR3 nucleotides: TGTGCCATCAGGGCCTCAGACAGGGGGAATAATTCACCCCTCCACTTT. It is translated as CAIRASDRGNNSPLHF. This chain joins TRBV10-3 and TRBJ1-6; TRBD1 matches at 9 bases. The CDR3 extends over 16 amino acids. V gave up 6 bases and J gave up 5 bases; unmatched junction bases: 8. CDR1 and CDR2 (germline): ENHRY, SYGVKD.